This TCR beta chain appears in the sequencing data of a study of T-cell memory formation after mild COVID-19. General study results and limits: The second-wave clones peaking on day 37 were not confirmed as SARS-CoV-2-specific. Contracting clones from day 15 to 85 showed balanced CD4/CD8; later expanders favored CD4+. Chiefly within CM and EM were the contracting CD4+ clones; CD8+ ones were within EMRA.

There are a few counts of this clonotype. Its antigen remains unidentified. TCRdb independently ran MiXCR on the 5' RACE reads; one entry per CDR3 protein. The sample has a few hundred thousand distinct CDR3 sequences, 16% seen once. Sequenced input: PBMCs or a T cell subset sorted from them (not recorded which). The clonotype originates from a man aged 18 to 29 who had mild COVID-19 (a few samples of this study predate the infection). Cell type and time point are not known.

This CDR3 reads CASSTTVYYGYTF. In DNA, the CDR3 is TGTGCCAGCAGTACGACAGTCTACTATGGCTACACCTTC. The chain joins TRBV6-6 to TRBJ1-2; possible D gene TRBD1, 5 bases. CDR3 length: 13 amino acids. CDR1 is MNHNY and CDR2 is SVGAGI in the germline V gene (reference sequence). V lost 5 bases and J 3 bases, leaving 10 bases between the germline ends.